Sequencing of this T cell receptor (beta chain) was carried out in a study of molecular identifiers for immune sequencing clone quantification. MiXCR was run by TCRdb on the PCR reads, yielding one entry per CDR3 protein. Among hundreds of thousands of distinct CDR3 sequences listed, 25% were seen once. Germline CDR1 LGHNA, CDR2 YNFKEQ. CDR3 length: 13 residues. Regarding this clonotype: Germline is not matched at one junction end, which may reflect a read error.

The receptor's source is a human donor in good health. Some libraries in this study had Jurkat cell RNA spiked in. The sample taken for sequencing was naive CD8+ T cells from blood, with Jurkat cell RNA spiked in. Subset here: FACS-sorted CD8+CD4-CCR7+CD45RA+ naive T cells. The V gene is TRBV4-2, the J gene TRBJ2-1; D remains ambiguous. CDR3 DNA: TGTGCCAGCGGCCAAGATTCCCTAGGAGAGCAGTTCTTC. Protein sequence: CASGQDSLGEQFF.